This TCR beta chain was sequenced in a study of shared clonotypes between healthy human individuals. Findings of the study overall: The naive CD4 repertoires of a few donors were compared, and about 5% of clonotypes were shared. Relative to memory subsets, naive subsets generally showed larger estimated richness.

V dropped 5 bases and J dropped 0 bases, with 14 bases sitting between them. In germline, CDR1 is SGHAT, CDR2 FQNNGV. This CDR3 has 15 amino acids. TCRdb keeps only in-frame clones here, not all; method: immunoSEQ multiplex PCR. The data show approximately 1,000,000 clones, with about 72% seen just once and 0.89% held by the top ten. About this clone itself: As yet, its antigen is unknown.

The sample taken for sequencing was memory CD4+ T cells from PBMCs. Subset indicated: CD45RA-negative fraction. This TCR came from a man aged 18 to 35 in good health. Some clones in this sample may be carry-over from other donors' samples. This chain links TRBV11-2 with TRBJ2-7; weak D call: TRBD1 (6 bases). The DNA of the CDR3 is TGTGCCAGCAGCCGGCGTCAGGGGTACTCCTACGAGCAGTACTTC. Translating gives CASSRRQGYSYEQYF.